These 18 T cell receptor beta chains were all obtained from the same sample, sequenced in a study of beta chain features in type 1 diabetes. Reverse transcription of all isolated RNA meant that expressed TCRB transcripts were sequenced. Measured with immunoSEQ multiplex PCR; TCRdb has only the in-frame clones, and not every one. Of roughly 300,000 clones listed, less than 15% were seen once; the top ten hold approximately 6.7%. Sequencing was done on a sample of central memory CD4+ T cells from blood. The receptor source for this set is a man aged 25-40 years in good health.

The chain employs TRBV29-1 and TRBJ1-2, with 7 nucleotides matching TRBD1. The CDR3 runs to 15 residues. CDR1 is SQVTM, CDR2 ANQGSEA, per germline. V lost 4 bases, J lost 5 bases, and 13 bases stayed unmatched. The CDR3 loop reads CSVANDRDSVYGYTF. The CDR3 DNA follows: TGCAGCGTTGCCAACGACCGGGACAGCGTTTATGGCTACACCTTC.

This clone was counted at least ten times. The chain is built from TRBV25-1 and TRBJ2-3; the D gene is possibly TRBD1 (6 bases). The germline V gene has CDR1 MGHDK and CDR2 SYGVNS. The V and J ends lost 8 bases and 4 bases respectively, with 10 bases between them. The CDR3 has 12 amino acids. CDR3 DNA sequence: TGTGCCAGCGGGGGACACTCAGATACGCAGTATTTT. Translation: CASGGHSDTQYF.

The genes are TRBV5-1 and TRBJ1-3; a possible D gene is TRBD1 (5 bases). The CDR3 sequence is 13 residues long. Germline V gives CDR1 SGHRS, CDR2 YFSETQ. V was shortened by 2 bases and J by 4 bases, with 7 bases between the two germline ends. DNA of the CDR3: TGCGCCAGCAGCTTACAGGACGGAAACACCATATATTTT. Translated: CASSLQDGNTIYF.

This rearrangement joins TRBV5-1 to TRBJ1-2; D not resolved. This CDR3 has 14 amino acids. The ends were cut back, 0 bases at V and 5 bases at J, with 11 bases in the middle. Germline V gives CDR1 SGHRS, CDR2 YFSETQ. CDR3 coding DNA: TGCGCCAGCAGCTTGGATGGTCGTAGGTATGGCTACACCTTC. This translates into CASSLDGRRYGYTF.

The chain combines TRBV7-6 with TRBJ2-5; D is perhaps TRBD1 or TRBD2 (6 bases each). Trimming left V 5 bases short and J 2 bases short, with 12 bases between. This CDR3 spans 14 amino acids. From germline, CDR1 is SGHVS and CDR2 FNYEAQ. CDR3 bases: TGTGCCAGCAGCCGGGGGCCTTTACAAGAGACCCAGTACTTC. This gives the protein CASSRGPLQETQYF.

This clone was counted at least ten times. The V gene is TRBV7-9, the J gene TRBJ1-2; 9 nucleotides line up with TRBD1. The length of the CDR3 is 14 residues. V dropped 4 bases and J dropped 6; count of bases not matched to a gene: 6. Germline CDR1 and CDR2: SEHNR and FQNEAQ (reference sequence). CDR3 amino acids: CASSSDRTGDGYTF. CDR3 nucleotides: TGTGCCAGCAGCTCCGATAGGACAGGGGATGGCTACACCTTC.

This rearrangement joins TRBV5-8 to TRBJ2-7; 10 bases map to TRBD2. The CDR3 is made up of 16 amino acids. The V gene's germline CDR1 is SGHTS and CDR2 YDEGEE. Trimming at V came to 3 bases and at J to 1 base, leaving 7 bases not matched to a gene. CDR3 amino acids: CASSWSGGARSYEQYF. The CDR3 bases are TGTGCCAGCAGCTGGAGCGGGGGGGCGAGATCCTACGAGCAGTACTTC.

The chain employs TRBV7-2 and TRBJ2-5, with 12 bases identical to TRBD2. CDR3 size: 15 residues. Germline lookup yields CDR1 SGHTA and CDR2 FQGNSA. The junction had 3 bases not matched to a gene; V was cut back by 5 bases and J by 2 bases. This CDR3 reads CASSRTSGVQETQYF. The CDR3 region has the DNA TGTGCCAGCAGCCGGACTAGCGGGGTACAAGAGACCCAGTACTTC.

This clone was detected only a few times. This sequence joins TRBV6-6 and TRBJ2-1; D gene ambiguous. Germline CDR1 is MNHNY and CDR2 is SVGAGI (reference sequence). Trimming pared 0 bases from V and 8 bases from J, leaving 11 bases between. The CDR3 is 14 residues long. The CDR3 spells CASSYSAWVDEQFF. For the CDR3, the DNA is TGTGCCAGCAGTTACTCGGCCTGGGTGGATGAGCAGTTCTTC.

In this sample, this clone turned up a few times. One end of the junction fails to match germline, which may point to a read error. The rearrangement uses TRBV10-3 and TRBJ1-2, with D possibly being TRBD1 (5 bases). Germline loops: CDR1 ENHRY, CDR2 SYGVKD. This CDR3 has 13 residues. The chain's CDR3 is CASSAGTVFGYTF. In DNA, the CDR3 is TGTGCCAGCAGTGCCGGGACGGTCTTCGGCTACACCTTC.

This clone appeared many times. The V gene is TRBV4-1, the J gene TRBJ1-1; no reliable D call. Germline V gene sequence: CDR1 MGHRA, CDR2 YSYEKL. The CDR3 extends over 14 amino acids. Trimming took off 0 bases at V and 5 bases at J, with 10 bases between the two ends. The CDR3 coding sequence is TGCGCCAGCAGCCAAGATCCGGAAGGGACTGAAGCTTTCTTT. Amino acids: CASSQDPEGTEAFF.

The J gene is TRBJ1-4, the V gene TRBV4-3; the D gene is possibly TRBD1 (5 bases). Germline loops: CDR1 LGHNA, CDR2 YSLEER. CDR3 size: 16 residues. Trimming pared 4 bases from V and 0 bases from J, leaving 12 bases between. CDR3 in amino acids: CASSRGPRSTNEKLFF. The CDR3 coding sequence is TGCGCCAGCAGCCGGGGACCCAGATCAACTAATGAAAAACTGTTTTTT.

The V call is TRBV7-9, the J call TRBJ2-7; weak D call: TRBD1 (5 bases). The V gene's germline CDR1 is SEHNR and CDR2 FQNEAQ (reference sequence). The CDR3 has 12 amino acids. V lost 5 bases and J 5 bases, leaving 10 bases between the germline ends. Written as DNA, the CDR3 is TGTGCCAGCAGCCGACAGACTCACGAGCAGTACTTC. The encoded protein is CASSRQTHEQYF.

This clone was detected many times. The V call is TRBV7-9, the J call TRBJ2-5; a possible D gene is TRBD2 (6 bases). Germline V gene lookup returns CDR1 SEHNR and CDR2 FQNEAQ (reference sequence). With 5 bases removed from V and 5 bases from J, the gap between germline ends came to 21 bases. The CDR3 loop spans 16 amino acids. The CDR3 sequence: CASSPTDGSGVETQYF. In DNA, the CDR3 is TGTGCCAGCAGCCCCACGGACGGGAGCGGAGTGGAGACCCAGTACTTC. The whole variable domain, remainder taken from reference TRBV7-9 and TRBJ2-5, is DTGVSQNPRHKITKRGQNVTFRCDPISEHNRLYWYRQTLGQGPEFLTYFQNEAQLEKSRLLSDRFSAERPKGSFSTLEIQRTEQGDSAMYLCASSPTDGSGVETQYFGPGTRLLVL.

This clone was seen many times. The chain links TRBV19 to TRBJ1-5; tentatively, D is TRBD1 (5 bases). CDR3 length: 14 residues. Germline V gene lookup returns CDR1 LNHDA and CDR2 SQIVND (reference sequence). V was pared by 5 bases and J by 8 bases, with 16 bases between. CDR3 sequence reads: CASSLRDGVKPQHF. In DNA form, the CDR3 reads TGTGCCAGTAGTCTCCGGGACGGGGTGAAGCCCCAGCATTTT.

The genes are TRBV29-1 and TRBJ2-5; 7 bases are shared with TRBD2. Trimming at V came to 7 bases and at J to 7 bases, leaving 15 bases not matched to a gene. The CDR3 has 14 amino acids. Germline loops: CDR1 SQVTM, CDR2 ANQGSEA. The CDR3 spells CSARGMGRAGTQYF. The CDR3 region has the DNA TGCAGCGCGCGGGGGATGGGGCGAGCAGGGACCCAGTACTTC.

A remark on this clone: This sample includes further DNA sequences coding for the same CDR3. This rearrangement joins TRBV27 to TRBJ2-5; 11 bases are a match to TRBD1. V was clipped by 4 bases and J by 5 bases; unmatched bases: 3. CDR1 and CDR2 from the germline V gene are MNHEY and SMNVEV (reference sequence). This CDR3 comprises 14 residues. This chain's CDR3 is CASSWTGGRETQYF. In DNA form, the CDR3 reads TGTGCCAGCAGTTGGACAGGGGGCAGGGAGACCCAGTACTTC.

This clone was counted only a few times. The V call is TRBV11-3, the J call TRBJ2-5; D unclear. Germline V CDR1 and CDR2: SGHNT, YENEEA. V gave up 4 bases and J gave up 1 base, with 10 bases separating them. The CDR3 length is 14 residues. In DNA, the CDR3 is TGTGCCAGCAGCTCGCGCACGAGCCAAGAGACCCAGTACTTC. It is translated as CASSSRTSQETQYF.